A selection of T cell receptor beta chains follows, all from one sample in a study of neurological immune-mediated disorders. A single record per CDR3 protein comes from TCRdb applying MiXCR to the 5' RACE reads. In the table there are about 36,000 distinct CDR3 sequences, approximately 10% of which are singletons. The source material was PBMCs. The receptors were sampled from a woman aged 25 to 39 with HTLV-1-associated myelopathy (HAM/TSP). Both conserved end residues are part of each CDR3. The order of the fields is CDR3 protein, CDR3 DNA, D gene, J gene, V gene, clone size. The D gene is left open where the match is weak. Clone size is stated in some rows and not others, as once, few, many or a class when expanded.

cdr3_aa: CASSPRGNTNTEAFF
cdr3_nt: TGTGCCAGCAGCCCCAGGGGGAACACGAACACTGAAGCTTTCTTT
d_call: TRBD1
j_call: TRBJ1-1
v_call: TRBV7-2
clone_size: many

cdr3_aa: CSASGTRISYNEQFF
cdr3_nt: TGCAGTGCTAGTGGGACTAGAATATCCTACAATGAGCAGTTCTTC
d_call: TRBD2
j_call: TRBJ2-1
v_call: TRBV20-1
clone_size: many

cdr3_aa: CASSLTGAETEAFF
cdr3_nt: TGTGCCAGCAGCTTAACAGGAGCGGAAACTGAAGCTTTCTTT
d_call: .
j_call: TRBJ1-1
v_call: TRBV7-3
clone_size: many

cdr3_aa: CSASDSRTDTQYF
cdr3_nt: TGCAGTGCTAGCGACTCGAGGACAGATACGCAGTATTTT
d_call: .
j_call: TRBJ2-3
v_call: TRBV20-1
clone_size: medium-sized

cdr3_aa: CSARASGSWEKLFF
cdr3_nt: TGCAGTGCTAGGGCCTCGGGGAGTTGGGAAAAACTGTTTTTT
d_call: .
j_call: TRBJ1-4
v_call: TRBV20-1
clone_size: many

cdr3_aa: CASSMATGWDNEQFF
cdr3_nt: TGTGCCAGTAGTATGGCTACAGGTTGGGACAATGAGCAGTTCTTC
d_call: .
j_call: TRBJ2-1
v_call: TRBV19
clone_size: many

cdr3_aa: CASRPGIVYEQYF
cdr3_nt: TGTGCCAGCAGGCCCGGGATAGTGTACGAGCAGTACTTC
d_call: .
j_call: TRBJ2-7
v_call: TRBV7-9
clone_size: many

cdr3_aa: CSAVDSMNTEAFF
cdr3_nt: TGCAGTGCTGTGGACAGCATGAACACTGAAGCTTTCTTT
d_call: .
j_call: TRBJ1-1
v_call: TRBV20-1
clone_size: many

cdr3_aa: CASSLGAVSYNEQFF
cdr3_nt: TGTGCCAGCAGCTTAGGGGCAGTCTCCTACAATGAGCAGTTCTTC
d_call: .
j_call: TRBJ2-1
v_call: TRBV11-3
clone_size: many

cdr3_aa: CSARPTSGPSTDTQYF
cdr3_nt: TGCAGTGCTAGACCGACTAGCGGGCCTAGCACAGATACGCAGTATTTT
d_call: TRBD2
j_call: TRBJ2-3
v_call: TRBV20-1
clone_size: many

cdr3_aa: CSAPGLSSTDTQYF
cdr3_nt: TGCAGTGCTCCGGGACTATCTAGCACAGATACGCAGTATTTT
d_call: TRBD2
j_call: TRBJ2-3
v_call: TRBV20-1
clone_size: .

cdr3_aa: CSANVGNTIYF
cdr3_nt: TGCAGTGCTAACGTAGGAAACACCATATATTTT
d_call: .
j_call: TRBJ1-3
v_call: TRBV20-1
clone_size: many

cdr3_aa: CASSYHRSGTGAYNEQFF
cdr3_nt: TGTGCCAGCAGTTATCATCGCTCCGGGACAGGGGCCTACAATGAGCAGTTCTTC
d_call: TRBD1
j_call: TRBJ2-1
v_call: TRBV6-5
clone_size: few

cdr3_aa: CSARSLASFDEQFF
cdr3_nt: TGCAGTGCTAGATCTCTGGCCTCCTTCGATGAGCAGTTCTTC
d_call: .
j_call: TRBJ2-1
v_call: TRBV20-1
clone_size: many

cdr3_aa: CASSLGQGGAGELFF
cdr3_nt: TGTGCCAGCAGCTTAGGACAGGGAGGCGCCGGGGAGCTGTTTTTT
d_call: .
j_call: TRBJ2-2
v_call: TRBV7-9
clone_size: few

cdr3_aa: CASSPRTSGGNRYEQYF
cdr3_nt: TGCGCCAGCAGCCCCCGGACTAGCGGGGGAAACCGCTACGAGCAGTACTTC
d_call: TRBD2
j_call: TRBJ2-7
v_call: TRBV5-1
clone_size: many

cdr3_aa: CASSLDGGFTEAFF
cdr3_nt: TGCGCCAGCAGCTTGGACGGGGGCTTCACTGAAGCTTTCTTT
d_call: .
j_call: TRBJ1-1
v_call: TRBV5-1
clone_size: many

cdr3_aa: CAGTRGGPPYNEQFF
cdr3_nt: TGTGCCGGCACGCGGGGAGGGCCTCCCTACAATGAGCAGTTCTTC
d_call: TRBD2
j_call: TRBJ2-1
v_call: TRBV6-1
clone_size: many

cdr3_aa: CSARGWRNTEAFF
cdr3_nt: TGCAGTGCTAGAGGGTGGCGAAACACTGAAGCTTTCTTT
d_call: .
j_call: TRBJ1-1
v_call: TRBV20-1
clone_size: many

cdr3_aa: CSARGTGGQPQHF
cdr3_nt: TGCAGTGCTAGAGGGACAGGGGGCCAGCCCCAGCATTTT
d_call: TRBD1
j_call: TRBJ1-5
v_call: TRBV20-1
clone_size: many

cdr3_aa: CASSQGGHTEAFF
cdr3_nt: TGTGCCAGCAGCCAAGGGGGGCACACTGAAGCTTTCTTT
d_call: .
j_call: TRBJ1-1
v_call: TRBV14
clone_size: many

cdr3_aa: CASTPPSGQLANEQFF
cdr3_nt: TGTGCCAGCACCCCTCCGTCGGGACAACTGGCCAATGAGCAGTTCTTC
d_call: .
j_call: TRBJ2-1
v_call: TRBV12-3/TRBV12-4
clone_size: many

cdr3_aa: CASSLEWDSPQYF
cdr3_nt: TGTGCCAGCAGCTTAGAGTGGGACAGCCCGCAGTACTTC
d_call: TRBD1
j_call: TRBJ2-4
v_call: TRBV11-2
clone_size: medium-sized

cdr3_aa: CSARGQTGGDTEAFF
cdr3_nt: TGCAGTGCTAGAGGTCAAACTGGGGGGGACACTGAAGCTTTCTTT
d_call: .
j_call: TRBJ1-1
v_call: TRBV20-1
clone_size: many

cdr3_aa: CASSLARGANVLTF
cdr3_nt: TGTGCCAGCAGCTTAGCGCGAGGGGCCAACGTCCTGACTTTC
d_call: .
j_call: TRBJ2-6
v_call: TRBV7-2
clone_size: many

cdr3_aa: CASSVASYQPQHF
cdr3_nt: TGTGCCAGCAGCGTAGCAAGTTATCAGCCCCAGCATTTT
d_call: .
j_call: TRBJ1-5
v_call: TRBV9
clone_size: many

cdr3_aa: CASSLSGTSTDTQYF
cdr3_nt: TGTGCCAGCAGCTTATCGGGGACTAGCACAGATACGCAGTATTTT
d_call: .
j_call: TRBJ2-3
v_call: TRBV7-2
clone_size: many

cdr3_aa: CAWSDVHGGSYNEQFF
cdr3_nt: TGTGCCTGGAGTGACGTTCACGGTGGGTCCTACAATGAGCAGTTCTTC
d_call: .
j_call: TRBJ2-1
v_call: TRBV30
clone_size: .

cdr3_aa: CSASMGQGKRPYEQYF
cdr3_nt: TGCAGTGCTAGTATGGGACAGGGTAAGCGGCCCTACGAGCAGTACTTC
d_call: TRBD1
j_call: TRBJ2-7
v_call: TRBV20-1
clone_size: once

cdr3_aa: CASSDGPNYGYTF
cdr3_nt: TGCGCCAGCAGTGATGGTCCTAACTATGGCTACACCTTC
d_call: .
j_call: TRBJ1-2
v_call: TRBV5-1
clone_size: many

cdr3_aa: CASSGQGSQPQHF
cdr3_nt: TGTGCCAGCAGTGGACAGGGCAGTCAGCCCCAGCATTTT
d_call: TRBD1
j_call: TRBJ1-5
v_call: TRBV12-3/TRBV12-4
clone_size: .

cdr3_aa: CASSLEGGVYTEAFF
cdr3_nt: TGCGCCAGCAGCTTAGAGGGGGGTGTATACACTGAAGCTTTCTTT
d_call: .
j_call: TRBJ1-1
v_call: TRBV5-1
clone_size: many

cdr3_aa: CASRDSDNSPLHF
cdr3_nt: TGTGCCAGCAGGGACAGCGATAATTCACCCCTCCACTTT
d_call: .
j_call: TRBJ1-6
v_call: TRBV27
clone_size: many

cdr3_aa: CASRLSRQGRGGYTF
cdr3_nt: TGTGCCAGCAGACTCTCTAGACAGGGACGAGGCGGCTACACCTTC
d_call: TRBD1
j_call: TRBJ1-2
v_call: TRBV2
clone_size: many

cdr3_aa: CASSQDGAGGYNEQFF
cdr3_nt: TGTGCCAGCAGCCAAGATGGTGCGGGGGGGTACAATGAGCAGTTCTTC
d_call: TRBD2
j_call: TRBJ2-1
v_call: TRBV4-2
clone_size: many

cdr3_aa: CASSPGQASYNEQFF
cdr3_nt: TGCGCCAGCAGCCCGGGACAGGCCTCGTACAATGAGCAGTTCTTC
d_call: TRBD1
j_call: TRBJ2-1
v_call: TRBV5-1
clone_size: many

cdr3_aa: CSATEKTDTQYF
cdr3_nt: TGCAGTGCTACCGAAAAAACAGATACGCAGTATTTT
d_call: .
j_call: TRBJ2-3
v_call: TRBV20-1
clone_size: many

cdr3_aa: CSAKLGYGYTF
cdr3_nt: TGCAGTGCTAAGCTAGGCTATGGCTACACCTTC
d_call: .
j_call: TRBJ1-2
v_call: TRBV20-1
clone_size: many

cdr3_aa: CASSFRLAAYNEQFF
cdr3_nt: TGTGCCAGCAGTTTCCGGCTAGCGGCCTACAATGAGCAGTTCTTC
d_call: TRBD2
j_call: TRBJ2-1
v_call: TRBV12-3/TRBV12-4
clone_size: many

cdr3_aa: CASSLEVRLAGDEQYF
cdr3_nt: TGTGCCAGCAGCTTAGAAGTCCGTCTAGCGGGGGACGAGCAGTACTTC
d_call: TRBD2
j_call: TRBJ2-7
v_call: TRBV7-9
clone_size: many

cdr3_aa: CASSFYICSASENTEAFF
cdr3_nt: .
d_call: .
j_call: TRBJ1-1
v_call: TRBV5-5
clone_size: .

cdr3_aa: CASSLYRAQATNEKLFF
cdr3_nt: TGTGCCAGCAGTCTGTACAGAGCTCAAGCAACTAATGAAAAACTGTTTTTT
d_call: .
j_call: TRBJ1-4
v_call: TRBV27
clone_size: .

cdr3_aa: CASSLAGSASTDTQYF
cdr3_nt: TGTGCCAGCAGCTTAGCGGGCAGCGCGAGCACAGATACGCAGTATTTT
d_call: .
j_call: TRBJ2-3
v_call: TRBV11-2
clone_size: many

cdr3_aa: CASSSHRGELEQFF
cdr3_nt: TGCGCCAGCAGCTCCCACAGGGGGGAACTGGAGCAGTTCTTC
d_call: TRBD1
j_call: TRBJ2-1
v_call: TRBV5-1
clone_size: many

cdr3_aa: CSARDWTGAGDTDTQYF
cdr3_nt: TGCAGTGCTAGAGATTGGACCGGAGCGGGGGACACAGATACGCAGTATTTT
d_call: TRBD2
j_call: TRBJ2-3
v_call: TRBV20-1
clone_size: many

cdr3_aa: CSALGGADSNTQYF
cdr3_nt: TGCAGTGCTCTCGGGGGGGCCGACTCAAATACGCAGTATTTT
d_call: TRBD2
j_call: TRBJ2-3
v_call: TRBV20-1
clone_size: many

cdr3_aa: CASSSSWGSTDTQYF
cdr3_nt: TGCGCCAGCAGCTCAAGTTGGGGGAGCACAGATACGCAGTATTTT
d_call: .
j_call: TRBJ2-3
v_call: TRBV5-1
clone_size: many

cdr3_aa: CSARSGFRGYGYTF
cdr3_nt: TGCAGTGCTAGATCGGGTTTTCGCGGCTATGGCTACACCTTC
d_call: .
j_call: TRBJ1-2
v_call: TRBV20-1
clone_size: many

cdr3_aa: CASSYKGTHNSPLHF
cdr3_nt: TGTGCCAGCAGTTACAAGGGAACCCATAATTCACCCCTCCACTTT
d_call: .
j_call: TRBJ1-6
v_call: TRBV6-5
clone_size: medium-sized

cdr3_aa: CASSPTRQGQQYF
cdr3_nt: TGTGCCAGCAGCCCAACTAGACAGGGTCAGCAGTACTTC
d_call: TRBD1
j_call: TRBJ2-7
v_call: TRBV3-1
clone_size: few

cdr3_aa: CASRSNPGYEQYF
cdr3_nt: TGTGCCAGCAGATCCAACCCAGGCTACGAGCAGTACTTC
d_call: .
j_call: TRBJ2-7
v_call: TRBV12-3/TRBV12-4
clone_size: many

cdr3_aa: CSASTSGGISYNEQFF
cdr3_nt: TGCAGTGCTAGTACTAGCGGGGGAATTTCCTACAATGAGCAGTTCTTC
d_call: TRBD2
j_call: TRBJ2-1
v_call: TRBV20-1
clone_size: many

cdr3_aa: CASSVSGGRAFF
cdr3_nt: TGTGCCAGCAGTGTTTCGGGGGGACGAGCTTTCTTT
d_call: .
j_call: TRBJ1-1
v_call: TRBV6-1
clone_size: many

cdr3_aa: CAISGPGQGAALANYGYTF
cdr3_nt: TGTGCCATCAGTGGCCCGGGACAGGGGGCCGCATTAGCTAACTATGGCTACACCTTC
d_call: TRBD1
j_call: TRBJ1-2
v_call: TRBV10-3
clone_size: many

cdr3_aa: CASSQDKGFYGYTF
cdr3_nt: TGTGCCAGCAGCCAAGATAAGGGGTTCTATGGCTACACCTTC
d_call: .
j_call: TRBJ1-2
v_call: TRBV3-1
clone_size: many